The 26 T cell receptor beta chains listed next were all sequenced from one sample in a study of blood T cell repertoires in COVID-19. The data were produced by immunoSEQ multiplex PCR, yet TCRdb's version contains in-frame clones alone and is incomplete. Here the sample spans fewer than 350,000 clones, over 80% being singletons. Sequencing input: PBMCs or T cells enriched from blood (not recorded which). The receptors were gathered from a woman in her thirties with acute COVID-19.

The gene calls are TRBV30 and TRBJ1-6, with TRBD1 as a possible D gene (5 bases). CDR1 is GTSNPN and CDR2 is SVGIG in the germline V gene (reference sequence). Trimming stripped 6 bases from V and 14 bases from J, with 17 bases between. CDR3 length: 12 amino acids. The CDR3 is CACEQAPGTLHF. CDR3 sequence (DNA): TGTGCCTGTGAACAGGCCCCTGGGACCCTCCACTTT.

V and J are TRBV3-1 (or the pseudogene TRBV3-2) and TRBJ2-2, with D maybe TRBD1 (6 bases). Trimming removed 0 bases at V and 1 base at J, with 9 bases between. The CDR3 extends over 16 amino acids. Germline CDR1 reads LGHDT; CDR2 reads YNNKEL (reference sequence). The CDR3 reads CASSQDPGVNTGELFF. The CDR3 DNA sequence: TGTGCCAGCAGCCAAGACCCAGGGGTGAACACCGGGGAGCTGTTTTTT.

The gene calls are TRBV7-9 and TRBJ2-1, with D perhaps matching TRBD2 (5 bases). V was clipped by 2 bases and J by 8 bases, with 13 bases between them. The CDR3 covers 14 residues. Germline CDR1 is SEHNR and CDR2 is FQNEAQ (reference sequence). The CDR3: CASSLSVGGDEQFF. The CDR3 coding sequence is TGTGCCAGCAGCTTATCGGTCGGAGGAGATGAGCAGTTCTTC.

The chain joins TRBV28 to TRBJ2-1, with a weak D call TRBD1 (5 bases). The CDR3 has 12 residues. From germline, CDR1 is MDHEN and CDR2 SYDVKM. V was cut by 6 bases and J by 14 bases, with 17 bases left in between. CDR3 region: CASSLTGESKFF. For the CDR3, the DNA is TGTGCCAGCAGCCTTACAGGAGAGAGCAAGTTCTTC.

This rearrangement joins TRBV28 to TRBJ2-7, with D possibly being TRBD1 (6 bases). Trimming cost V 8 bases and J 5 bases, with 16 bases left between them. Germline CDR1 and CDR2: MDHEN and SYDVKM. The CDR3 has 13 amino acids. The CDR3 DNA follows: TGTGCCAGCGGGATACAGGGTAGGAACGAGCAGTACTTC. This translates into CASGIQGRNEQYF.

The chain recombines TRBV9 with TRBJ2-3; 8 bases fit TRBD2. Germline V gene lookup returns CDR1 SGDLS and CDR2 YYNGEE. The CDR3 has 17 residues. V was clipped by 3 bases and J by 2 bases; unmatched bases: 11. This CDR3 is CASSASGGRGNTDTQYF. For the CDR3, the DNA is TGTGCCAGCAGCGCCTCGGGGGGGCGGGGGAACACAGATACGCAGTATTTT.

In DNA, the CDR3 is TGTGCCAGTAGTCGGGAGGGCAGAGAAAAACTGTTTTTT. Translated: CASSREGREKLFF. The chain links TRBV19 to TRBJ1-4; D is unresolved. This CDR3 spans 13 amino acids. Per the germline V gene, CDR1 is LNHDA and CDR2 is SQIVND (reference sequence). The V and J ends lost 5 bases and 8 bases respectively, with 12 bases between them.

The chain combines TRBV3-1 (or the pseudogene TRBV3-2) with TRBJ1-2; the match to TRBD1 covers 8 bases. This CDR3 has 16 residues. Looked up from germline, CDR1 is LGHDT and CDR2 is YNNKEL (reference sequence). Trimming cost V 0 bases and J 4 bases; bases outside gene matches: 7. The CDR3 sequence is CASSQDSGQGSYGYTF. The CDR3 nucleotides are TGTGCCAGCAGCCAAGATTCTGGACAGGGCAGCTATGGCTACACCTTC.

This rearrangement joins TRBV7-2 to TRBJ2-3, with 9 bases lining up with TRBD2. Germline CDR1 is SGHTA and CDR2 is FQGNSA. The CDR3 consists of 16 residues. V gave up 1 base and J gave up 2 bases; unmatched junction bases: 4. The CDR3 protein is CASSLGASGITDTQYF. CDR3 coding DNA: TGTGCCAGCAGCTTAGGGGCTAGCGGGATCACAGATACGCAGTATTTT. Filled out from reference TRBV7-2 and TRBJ2-3, the complete variable domain reads GAGVSQSPSNKVTEKGKDVELRCDPISGHTALYWYRQSLGQGLEFLIYFQGNSAPDKSGLPSDRFSAERTGGSVSTLTIQRTQQEDSAVYLCASSLGASGITDTQYFGPGTRLTVL.

This chain links TRBV19 with TRBJ1-2; 7 bases fit TRBD1. Germline values: CDR1 LNHDA, CDR2 SQIVND (reference sequence). This CDR3 region has 17 residues. The V segment lost 4 bases and the J segment 2 bases; nucleotides outside the gene matches: 13. CDR3 region: CASSKDGSGGGNYGYTF. The CDR3 DNA reads as TGTGCCAGTAGTAAGGACGGGTCGGGAGGGGGCAACTATGGCTACACCTTC.

The chain employs TRBV2 and TRBJ2-2, with a weak D call TRBD1 (7 bases). V was clipped by 3 bases and J by 4 bases, with 12 bases between them. The CDR3 consists of 15 residues. Germline loops: CDR1 SNHLY, CDR2 FYNNEI. In DNA, the CDR3 is TGTGCCAGCAGTGACCCAGGGGGGAGCACCGGGGAGCTGTTTTTT. Translating gives CASSDPGGSTGELFF.

This rearrangement joins TRBV6-5 to TRBJ2-7; D uncertain. Trimming left V 2 bases short and J 2 bases short, with 16 bases between. The germline gives CDR1 MNHEY, CDR2 SVGAGI. This CDR3 is built from 16 residues. The CDR3 region has the DNA TGTGCCAGCAGTTACCTCGGCCGCAACCAGGCCTACGAGCAGTACTTC. This codes for CASSYLGRNQAYEQYF.

The genes are TRBV7-9 and TRBJ2-7; tentatively, D is TRBD2 (6 bases). Germline-derived CDR1 and CDR2 are SEHNR and FQNEAQ (reference sequence). With 1 base removed from V and 1 base from J, the gap between germline ends came to 8 bases. The CDR3 runs 14 residues. CDR3 residues: CASSLGTTSYEQYF. DNA for the CDR3: TGTGCCAGCAGCTTAGGGACTACTTCCTACGAGCAGTACTTC.

The J gene is TRBJ1-1, the V gene TRBV5-1; a weak D match, TRBD1 (6 bases). The CDR3 contains 16 residues. Germline CDR1 SGHRS, CDR2 YFSETQ. Trimming pared 3 bases from V and 0 bases from J, leaving 15 bases between. The CDR3 region is CASSSWDNSMNTEAFF. The CDR3 region has the DNA TGCGCCAGCAGCTCCTGGGACAATTCAATGAACACTGAAGCTTTCTTT.

The chain uses TRBV7-3 and TRBJ2-1, with D maybe TRBD2 (6 bases). V lost 5 bases and J lost 8, with 19 bases in between. The length of the CDR3 is 15 residues. Germline V lookup: CDR1 SGHTA, CDR2 FQGTGA. CDR3 in DNA: TGTGCCAGCAGCGGGACCGGGACTGGCTGGGATGAGCAGTTCTTC. Translation gives CASSGTGTGWDEQFF.

The chain carries TRBV7-3 and TRBJ2-1; the match to TRBD1 covers 9 bases. Germline V lookup: CDR1 SGHTA, CDR2 FQGTGA. J was trimmed by 14 bases and V by 0 bases; bases with no gene match: 2. The CDR3 loop spans 12 amino acids. The CDR3 here is CASSLTTGGKFF. Written as DNA, the CDR3 is TGTGCCAGCAGCTTAACGACAGGGGGGAAGTTCTTC.

CDR3 DNA sequence: TGTGCCAGCAGCCGGGACAGGGGTGGCCAAGAGACCCAGTACTTC. Its translation is CASSRDRGGQETQYF. V usage is TRBV7-8 and J usage is TRBJ2-5; 10 positions match TRBD1. V lost 5 bases to trimming and J lost 1 base; unmatched junction nucleotides: 4. Per germline, CDR1 SGHVS and CDR2 FQNEAQ. The CDR3 covers 15 residues. The full variable domain, rest sourced from reference TRBV7-8 and TRBJ2-5, is GAGVSQSPRYKVAKRGQDVALRCDPISGHVSLFWYQQALGQGPEFLTYFQNEAQLDKSGLPSDRFFAERPEGSVSTLKIQRTQQEDSAVYLCASSRDRGGQETQYFGPGTRLLVL.

The chain has TRBV7-9 and TRBJ2-7; 10 positions match TRBD1. Germline V lookup: CDR1 SEHNR, CDR2 FQNEAQ (reference sequence). CDR3 size: 18 residues. J was trimmed by 3 bases and V by 0 bases; bases with no gene match: 11. Written as DNA, the CDR3 is TGTGCCAGCAGCTTAGCTTTCGGCGGACAGGGGGTGGGCTACGAGCAGTACTTC. Its protein product is CASSLAFGGQGVGYEQYF.

This chain connects TRBV5-5 to TRBJ2-3, with 10 bases lining up with TRBD2. This CDR3 is 16 amino acids long. Trimming removed 4 bases from V and 0 bases from J; junction bases left unmatched: 5. CDR1 SGHKS and CDR2 YYEKEE come from the germline V gene (reference sequence). The CDR3 sequence is CASSRGTSDSTDTQYF. For the CDR3, the DNA is TGTGCCAGCAGCCGGGGGACTAGCGACAGCACAGATACGCAGTATTTT.

This clone was seen only a few times. This sequence joins TRBV28 and TRBJ2-2; no clear D gene. This CDR3 spans 15 amino acids. The V end lost 3 bases, the J end lost 3 bases, and 11 bases lay between the germline ends. CDR1 is MDHEN, CDR2 SYDVKM, per germline. The CDR3 is CASSFGASYTGELFF. CDR3 in DNA: TGTGCCAGCAGTTTTGGAGCGAGCTACACCGGGGAGCTGTTTTTT. Full variable domain (remainder filled in from reference TRBV28 and TRBJ2-2): DVKVTQSSRYLVKRTGEKVFLECVQDMDHENMFWYRQDPGLGLRLIYFSYDVKMKEKGDIPEGYSVSREKKERFSLILESASTNQTSMYLCASSFGASYTGELFFGEGSRLTVL.

This clone has just one count. The V call is TRBV11-2, the J call TRBJ1-1; a weak D match, TRBD1 (5 bases). Germline assignment: CDR1 SGHAT and CDR2 FQNNGV. The CDR3 contains 17 residues. The V end lost 7 bases, the J end lost 3 bases, and 24 bases lay between the germline ends. CDR3 in amino acids: CASKTWRGGERDTEAFF. For the CDR3, the DNA is TGTGCCAGCAAAACTTGGCGAGGAGGGGAACGGGACACTGAAGCTTTCTTT.

This chain joins TRBV5-6 and TRBJ2-2; 8 nucleotides align to TRBD1. In germline, CDR1 is SGHDT, CDR2 YYEEEE. V was clipped by 3 bases and J by 7 bases; unmatched bases: 8. This CDR3 contains 15 residues. CDR3 coding DNA: TGTGCCAGCAGCTGGAGGACAGGGCAGGGCGGGGAGCTGTTTTTT. Translated: CASSWRTGQGGELFF. Looking up the rest from reference TRBV5-6 and TRBJ2-2 gives the full variable domain: DAGVTQSPTHLIKTRGQQVTLRCSPKSGHDTVSWYQQALGQGPQFIFQYYEEEERQRGNFPDRFSGHQFPNYSSELNVNALLLGDSALYLCASSWRTGQGGELFFGEGSRLTVL.

A word on this clone: The same CDR3 arises from other DNA sequences in this sample as well. V is TRBV6-5 and J is TRBJ1-5; 7 positions match TRBD1. V shed 5 bases, J shed 6 bases, and the junction held 4 bases outside the gene matches. The V gene's germline CDR1 is MNHEY and CDR2 SVGAGI. The CDR3 extends over 13 amino acids. CDR3 residues: CASSNRDSQPQHF. CDR3 nucleotide sequence: TGTGCCAGCAGTAACCGGGACAGTCAGCCCCAGCATTTT.

About this clone itself: Different DNA sequences within this sample yield the same CDR3. The V gene is TRBV3-1 (or the pseudogene TRBV3-2), the J gene TRBJ2-3, with 9 bases that match TRBD2. Germline CDR1 LGHDT, CDR2 YNNKEL (reference sequence). This CDR3 is built from 15 residues. After removal of 4 bases from V and 2 bases from J, the junction contained 4 bases not matched to a gene. The CDR3 reads CASSPGLADTDTQYF. The CDR3 DNA follows: TGTGCCAGCAGCCCGGGACTAGCAGACACAGATACGCAGTATTTT.

This clone showed up just a few times. The rearrangement joins TRBV19 to TRBJ1-5; D perhaps matches TRBD1 (6 bases). The CDR3 totals 14 residues. V was cut by 6 bases and J by 0 bases, with 9 bases left in between. Germline CDR1 reads LNHDA; CDR2 reads SQIVND (reference sequence). CDR3 sequence: CASRDSYSNQPQHF. CDR3 nucleotides: TGTGCCAGTAGGGACAGCTATAGCAATCAGCCCCAGCATTTT. The full variable domain, its missing parts supplied by reference TRBV19 and TRBJ1-5, is DGGITQSPKYLFRKEGQNVTLSCEQNLNHDAMYWYRQDPGQGLRLIYYSQIVNDFQKGDIAEGYSVSREKKESFPLTVTSAQKNPTAFYLCASRDSYSNQPQHFGDGTRLSIL.

The chain uses TRBV5-1 and TRBJ2-7; 12 positions agree with TRBD1. CDR3 length equals 15 residues. V lost 5 bases, J lost 2 bases, and 5 bases stayed unmatched. The germline V gene encodes CDR1 SGHRS and CDR2 YFSETQ. The CDR3 coding sequence is TGCGCCAGCAGGAGGGGACAGGGGGCTACCTACGAGCAGTACTTC. Encoded protein: CASRRGQGATYEQYF.